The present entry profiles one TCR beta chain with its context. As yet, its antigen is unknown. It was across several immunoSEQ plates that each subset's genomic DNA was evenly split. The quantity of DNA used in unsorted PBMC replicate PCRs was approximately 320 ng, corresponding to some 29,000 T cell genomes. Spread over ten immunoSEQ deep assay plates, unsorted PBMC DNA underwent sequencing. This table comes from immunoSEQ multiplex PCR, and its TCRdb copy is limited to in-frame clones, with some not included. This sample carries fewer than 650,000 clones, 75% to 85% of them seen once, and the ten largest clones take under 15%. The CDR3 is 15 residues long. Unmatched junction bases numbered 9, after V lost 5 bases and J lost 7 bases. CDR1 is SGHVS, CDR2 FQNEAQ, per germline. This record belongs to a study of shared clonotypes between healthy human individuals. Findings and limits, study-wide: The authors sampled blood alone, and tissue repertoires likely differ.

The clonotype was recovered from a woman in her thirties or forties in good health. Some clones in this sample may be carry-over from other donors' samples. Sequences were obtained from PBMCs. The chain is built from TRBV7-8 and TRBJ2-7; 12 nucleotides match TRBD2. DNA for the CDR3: TGTGCCAGCAGCACCACACTAGCGGGAGGACGGGAGCAGTACTTC. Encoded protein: CASSTTLAGGREQYF. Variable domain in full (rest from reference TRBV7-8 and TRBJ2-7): GAGVSQSPRYKVAKRGQDVALRCDPISGHVSLFWYQQALGQGPEFLTYFQNEAQLDKSGLPSDRFFAERPEGSVSTLKIQRTQQEDSAVYLCASSTTLAGGREQYFGPGTRLTVT.